A single sample gave rise to the 16 T cell receptor beta chains below, sequenced in a study of CD8 T cells in ankylosing spondylitis. Study conclusions and caveats: For ankylosing spondylitis blood, a TCR beta motif of several highly homologous variants appeared characteristic.

These receptors are not linked to any known antigen. One entry per CDR3 protein results from TCRdb running MiXCR on the 5' RACE reads. Seen here are roughly 450,000 distinct CDR3 sequences, roughly 25% observed once, and the top ten hold about 0.89%. Specimen: blood, either unsorted or a sorted T cell fraction (not recorded which). These receptors were collected from a male donor with ankylosing spondylitis.

This clonotype has only a few counts. The chain is built from TRBV20-1 and TRBJ2-4, with TRBD2 matching over 11 bases. Trimming cost V 1 base and J 8 bases; bases outside gene matches: 7. Germline lookup yields CDR1 DFQATT and CDR2 SNEGSKA (reference sequence). CDR3 size: 15 residues. The DNA for the CDR3 is TGCAGTGCTAGAGTACCTACTAGCGGGAGTTACATTCAGTACTTC. It specifies CSARVPTSGSYIQYF.

V is TRBV5-5 and J is TRBJ2-3; maybe TRBD1 (5 bases). The CDR3 runs to 16 residues. The V end lost 1 base, the J end lost 0 bases, and 12 bases lay between the germline ends. Germline-derived CDR1 and CDR2 are SGHKS and YYEKEE (reference sequence). The CDR3 loop reads CASSLFGAPSTDTQYF. DNA for the CDR3: TGTGCCAGCAGCTTGTTTGGGGCTCCGAGCACAGATACGCAGTATTTT.

The chain combines TRBV9 with TRBJ2-2; possible D gene TRBD1, 6 bases. Germline CDR1 reads SGDLS; CDR2 reads YYNGEE. The CDR3 is 16 amino acids. V lost 4 bases and J 0 bases, leaving 13 bases between the germline ends. For the CDR3, the DNA is TGTGCCAGCAGCCCGCGTGGGGACACGAACACCGGGGAGCTGTTTTTT. Protein sequence: CASSPRGDTNTGELFF. Filled out from reference TRBV9 and TRBJ2-2, the complete variable domain reads DSGVTQTPKHLITATGQRVTLRCSPRSGDLSVYWYQQSLDQGLQFLIQYYNGEERAKGNILERFSAQQFPDLHSELNLSSLELGDSALYFCASSPRGDTNTGELFFGEGSRLTVL.

This clonotype was counted a few times. The chain recombines TRBV10-3 with TRBJ2-5; no clear D gene. CDR3 length: 15 amino acids. Germline V lookup: CDR1 ENHRY, CDR2 SYGVKD. Trimming removed 4 bases from V and 1 base from J, with 13 bases in between. The CDR3 loop is CAISVSSLGQETQYF. The CDR3 DNA reads as TGTGCCATCAGTGTCTCTTCGTTGGGCCAAGAGACCCAGTACTTC.

The chain uses TRBV4-2 and TRBJ1-1; D is undetermined. This CDR3 has 14 amino acids. CDR1 and CDR2 from the germline V gene are LGHNA and YNFKEQ. V was trimmed by 0 bases and J by 1 base, leaving 6 bases between them. The CDR3 sequence: CASSQDTGNTEAFF. In DNA, the CDR3 is TGTGCCAGCAGCCAAGATACCGGGAACACTGAAGCTTTCTTT.

The rearrangement uses TRBV6-5 and TRBJ1-5, with D perhaps matching TRBD1 (5 bases). CDR3 length equals 18 residues. Germline values: CDR1 MNHEY, CDR2 SVGAGI. Trimming shortened V by 2 bases and J by 0 bases, and 17 bases separated the two germline ends. The CDR3 reads CASSYKQGSQYSNQPQHF. The CDR3 region has the DNA TGTGCCAGCAGTTACAAGCAGGGATCACAATATAGCAATCAGCCCCAGCATTTT.

This clonotype was seen a few times. The genes are TRBV5-1 and TRBJ1-2; 9 bases fit TRBD1. CDR3 length equals 14 residues. The germline gives CDR1 SGHRS, CDR2 YFSETQ. The junction had 8 bases not matched to a gene; V was cut back by 4 bases and J by 7 bases. CDR3 sequence: CASSQGQGRGGYTF. In DNA form, the CDR3 reads TGCGCCAGCAGCCAAGGACAGGGGAGAGGTGGCTACACCTTC.

The chain uses TRBV29-1 and TRBJ2-1; D is unresolved. The ends were cut back, 0 bases at V and 3 bases at J, with 15 bases in the middle. The CDR3 spans 16 residues. The germline gives CDR1 SQVTM, CDR2 ANQGSEA. The CDR3 region has the DNA TGCAGCGTTGAAGAAGGCTCCGACGCCCTCTACAATGAGCAGTTCTTC. Amino acids: CSVEEGSDALYNEQFF.

The sample holds a few counts of this clonotype. This sequence joins TRBV15 and TRBJ2-1, with D possibly being TRBD2 (5 bases). V lost 1 base and J 0 bases, leaving 10 bases between the germline ends. CDR3 length: 16 amino acids. The germline V gene has CDR1 LNHNV and CDR2 YYDKDF (reference sequence). CDR3: CATSRAQRSSYNEQFF. In nucleotides, the CDR3 is TGTGCCACCAGCAGAGCTCAGCGGAGCTCCTACAATGAGCAGTTCTTC.

This clonotype has ten or more counts. The V gene is TRBV21-1, the J gene TRBJ1-5. TRBV21-1 is designated a pseudogene. The CDR3 has 14 amino acids. This chain's CDR3 is CASSKGTANQPQHF. The CDR3 coding sequence is TGTGCCAGCAGCAAAGGGACGGCAAATCAGCCCCAGCATTTT.

This clonotype was seen just once. The CDR3 region is CASSLGDRGRNEQFF. CDR3 DNA: TGTGCCAGCAGCTTAGGGGACAGGGGGCGGAATGAGCAGTTCTTC. The J gene is TRBJ2-1, the V gene TRBV11-3; TRBD1 agrees at 12 bases. The CDR3 has 15 amino acids. Germline assignment: CDR1 SGHNT and CDR2 YENEEA. J gave up 7 bases and V 1 base, and 2 bases lay outside the gene matches.

This clonotype has only one observation. The rearrangement links TRBV7-9 to TRBJ2-1; maybe TRBD2 (6 bases). Germline lookup yields CDR1 SEHNR and CDR2 FQNEAQ (reference sequence). The CDR3 totals 15 residues. Trimming took 1 base from V and 11 from J, leaving 18 bases between them. The CDR3 DNA reads as TGTGCCAGCAGCTTAGGAGGGTCCGGTAGCGGAAAGCAGTTCTTC. Translated, it gives CASSLGGSGSGKQFF.

The chain is built from TRBV18 and TRBJ1-5; a possible D gene is TRBD1 (5 bases). The CDR3 is 14 amino acids. With 5 bases removed from V and 5 bases from J, the gap between germline ends came to 13 bases. Germline CDR1 and CDR2: KGHSH and LQKENI. This CDR3 is CASSSGDRDQPQHF. The CDR3 DNA reads as TGTGCCAGCTCATCCGGTGACAGAGATCAGCCCCAGCATTTT.

CDR3 residues: CASSLGVRGGELFF. Written as DNA, the CDR3 is TGCGCCAGCAGCTTGGGCGTGAGGGGCGGGGAGCTGTTTTTT. The V call is TRBV5-1, the J call TRBJ2-2, with D possibly being TRBD1 or TRBD2 (5 bases each). CDR3 length equals 14 residues. Germline CDR1 SGHRS, CDR2 YFSETQ. Trimming pared 0 bases from V and 7 bases from J, leaving 10 bases between.

The rearrangement uses TRBV4-2 and TRBJ2-7, with 12 bases that match TRBD1. There are 16 residues in the CDR3. Per the germline V gene, CDR1 is LGHNA and CDR2 is YNFKEQ. Germline trimming cut 4 bases from V and 4 bases from J; bases unmatched to any gene: 8. CDR3 in amino acids: CASSLEPGQGAYEQYF. The CDR3 DNA reads TGTGCCAGCAGCCTCGAACCGGGACAGGGGGCATACGAGCAGTACTTC.

V gene TRBV2 combines with J gene TRBJ1-1; D unclear. This CDR3 comprises 15 residues. V was shortened by 0 bases and J by 4 bases, with 12 bases between the two germline ends. Germline assignment: CDR1 SNHLY and CDR2 FYNNEI. In DNA, the CDR3 is TGTGCCAGCAGTGAAGCGCTGGCGGGGTCCACTGAAGCTTTCTTT. It yields the protein CASSEALAGSTEAFF.